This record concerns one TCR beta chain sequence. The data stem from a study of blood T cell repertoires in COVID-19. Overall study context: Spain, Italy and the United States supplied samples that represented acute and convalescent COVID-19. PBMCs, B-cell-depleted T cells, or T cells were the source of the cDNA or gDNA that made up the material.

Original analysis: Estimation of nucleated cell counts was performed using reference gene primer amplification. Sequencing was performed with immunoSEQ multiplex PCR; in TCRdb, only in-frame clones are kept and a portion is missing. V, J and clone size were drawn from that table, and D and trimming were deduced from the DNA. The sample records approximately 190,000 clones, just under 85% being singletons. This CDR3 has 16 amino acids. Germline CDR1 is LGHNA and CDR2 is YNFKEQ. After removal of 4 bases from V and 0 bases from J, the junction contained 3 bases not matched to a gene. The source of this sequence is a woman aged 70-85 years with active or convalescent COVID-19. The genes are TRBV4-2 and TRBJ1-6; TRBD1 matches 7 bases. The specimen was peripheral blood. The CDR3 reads CASSPGQSSYNSPLHF. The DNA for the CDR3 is TGTGCCAGCAGCCCGGGACAGAGCTCCTATAATTCACCCCTCCACTTT.